This T cell receptor beta chain was documented in a study of T cells after yellow fever vaccination. About the study: The SMART-Seq v4 Ultra Low Input method served to prepare the low-cell-number fractions. Study-level results: Primary-vaccination clones mostly resurfaced post-booster (approximately 96% CD4, approximately 89% CD8). FACS-sorted repertoires might harbor abundant contaminating clonotypes from the bulk population.

For TCR, cDNA came from 5'RACE template switching, which added a universal primer site and UMIs. TCRdb reanalysed the 5' RACE reads using MiXCR and keeps one entry per CDR3 protein. The table includes 300,000 to 350,000 distinct CDR3 sequences, approximately 4.3% detected once. Per the germline V gene, CDR1 is SGHRS and CDR2 is YFSETQ. The CDR3 has 14 residues. V shed 4 bases and J shed 3 bases, with 13 bases lying between them. This clonotype was seen more than once but under ten times. Its cognate antigen is unknown. The clonotype comes from a man between 18 and 35 years old who received the YFV17D yellow fever vaccine. This chain connects TRBV5-1 to TRBJ1-1; D is undetermined. Material: PBMCs, obtained 15 days after the yellow fever booster vaccination. The CDR3 region has the DNA TGCGCCAGCAGCCGATCAAGAGGGTACACTGAAGCTTTCTTT. Translated: CASSRSRGYTEAFF.